A selection of T cell receptor beta chains follows, all from one sample in a study of CD8 T cells in ankylosing spondylitis. TCRdb fed the 5' RACE reads into MiXCR, producing one record per CDR3 protein. The profile shows 150,000 to 200,000 distinct CDR3 sequences, 9.8% of them singletons. The sequenced sample consisted of blood, either unsorted or a sorted T cell fraction (not recorded which). Receptors originate from a female donor with ankylosing spondylitis or in good health (not recorded which). CDR3s include the opening cysteine and the closing phenylalanine or tryptophan. D genes are given only for firm matches. For some rows the clone size is stated as once, few or many, or as a class when expanded; others skip it.

len	j_gene	v_gene	abundance	d_gene	CDR3aa	CDR3nt
17	TRBJ1-1	TRBV9	NA	NA	CASSVDVSRGINTEAFF	TGTGCCAGCAGCGTAGATGTCTCGAGGGGGATTAACACTGAAGCTTTCTTT
14	TRBJ1-4	TRBV7-8	NA	NA	CASSLLASGEKLFF	TGTGCCAGCAGCTTATTAGCGTCCGGGGAAAAACTGTTTTTT
19	TRBJ2-6	TRBV5-1	few	TRBD2	CASSPDPLAGESGANVLTF	TGCGCCAGCAGCCCAGATCCACTAGCGGGAGAGTCTGGGGCCAACGTCCTGACTTTC
14	TRBJ1-2	TRBV7-8	few	NA	CASSPLRQELGYTF	TGTGCCAGCAGCCCGCTCAGACAGGAGCTTGGCTACACCTTC
13	TRBJ2-2	TRBV4-3	NA	NA	CASSLHLAGELFF	TGCGCCAGCAGCCTTCACCTAGCCGGGGAGCTGTTTTTT
15	TRBJ2-7	TRBV20-1	few	NA	CSARDFSAKSYEQYF	TGCAGTGCTAGAGATTTTAGCGCAAAATCCTACGAGCAGTACTTC
17	TRBJ2-1	TRBV2	NA	TRBD2	CATLGLAGGGSYNEQFF	TGTGCCACCTTAGGACTAGCGGGAGGGGGCTCCTACAATGAGCAGTTCTTC
14	TRBJ2-7	TRBV3-1	few	NA	CASSSDGNSYEQYF	TGTGCCAGCAGCTCGGACGGGAACTCCTACGAGCAGTACTTC
15	TRBJ2-7	TRBV3-1	many	TRBD2	CASSPGGGPRYEQYF	TGTGCCAGCAGCCCGGGGGGAGGACCCCGCTACGAGCAGTACTTC
15	TRBJ1-1	TRBV14	NA	NA	CASSQHGLGDTEAFF	TGTGCCAGCAGCCAGCACGGACTGGGGGACACTGAAGCTTTCTTT